One TCR beta chain is described in this entry. Trimming took 6 bases from V and 10 from J; bases not matched to a gene: 16. The CDR3 is made up of 17 amino acids. CDR1 is SNHLY, CDR2 FYNNEI, per germline. The sample comes from a study of blood T cells in healthy people across ages. Collection of approximately 9.3 milliliters of peripheral blood was performed for each donor. Combining a sample-barcoded 5' primer with a J-beta primer mix, a second PCR ran for roughly 6 to 12 cycles. TCRdb re-called the 5' RACE reads with MiXCR, one entry per CDR3 protein. This sample yields 500,000 to 700,000 distinct CDR3 sequences, of which approximately 30% are seen a single time; 15% to 19% belongs to the top ten.

The chain combines TRBV2 with TRBJ2-1; TRBD2 matches at 12 bases. Sequencing used blood. This clonotype originated in a woman aged 80 or older in good health. The CDR3 DNA follows: TGTGCCAGCAGGGCCCCCTTGCTAGCGGGGGGGGCCGGGGAGCAGTTCTTC. This codes for CASRAPLLAGGAGEQFF.